This TCR beta chain comes out of a study of T cell responses to AZD1222 COVID-19 vaccine. Regarding this clone: The antigen remains undetermined.

General study results and limits: The donors showed a predominance of white British ancestry and of females, with possible underestimation of clonal diversity. In all cases, repertoires were sampled only after the peak T cell response. CD4 TCRs covered the whole spike, strongest at regions 160-218 and 743-854. Seropositivity was recorded at baseline in only a handful of AZD1222 recipients.

Germline assignment: CDR1 MNHEY and CDR2 SVGAGI. Trimming cost V 4 bases and J 6 bases; bases outside gene matches: 6. The CDR3 is 15 residues long. This table comes from immunoSEQ multiplex PCR, and its TCRdb copy is limited to in-frame clones, with some not included. This repertoire shows approximately 140,000 clones, roughly 92% found once; its top ten account for about 1.1%. The source was peripheral blood, collected 28 days after the second AZD1222 dose. This TCR came from an adult who received the AZD1222 COVID-19 vaccine. V usage is TRBV6-5 and J usage is TRBJ1-6; TRBD1 agrees at 7 bases. The CDR3 DNA reads as TGTGCCAGCAGTTTTTTTGGGACAGCTAATTCACCCCTCCACTTT. This gives the protein CASSFFGTANSPLHF.